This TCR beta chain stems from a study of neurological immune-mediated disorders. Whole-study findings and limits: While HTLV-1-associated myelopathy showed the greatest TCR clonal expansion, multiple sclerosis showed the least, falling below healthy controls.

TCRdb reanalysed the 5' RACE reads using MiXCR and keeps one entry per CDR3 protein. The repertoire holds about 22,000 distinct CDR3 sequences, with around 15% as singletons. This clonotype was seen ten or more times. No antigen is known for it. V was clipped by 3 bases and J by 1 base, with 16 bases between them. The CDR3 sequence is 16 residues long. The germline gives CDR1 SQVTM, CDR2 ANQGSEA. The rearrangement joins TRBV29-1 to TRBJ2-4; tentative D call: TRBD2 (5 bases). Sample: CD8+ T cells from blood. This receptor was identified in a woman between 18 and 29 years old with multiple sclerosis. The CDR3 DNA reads TGCAGCGTTGACGGAGCAGGAGGTCTGGCCAAAAACATTCAGTACTTC. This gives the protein CSVDGAGGLAKNIQYF. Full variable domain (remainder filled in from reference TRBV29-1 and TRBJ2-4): SAVISQKPSRDICQRGTSLTIQCQVDSQVTMMFWYRQQPGQSLTLIATANQGSEATYESGFVIDKFPISRPNLTFSTLTVSNMSPEDSSIYLCSVDGAGGLAKNIQYFGAGTRLSVL.